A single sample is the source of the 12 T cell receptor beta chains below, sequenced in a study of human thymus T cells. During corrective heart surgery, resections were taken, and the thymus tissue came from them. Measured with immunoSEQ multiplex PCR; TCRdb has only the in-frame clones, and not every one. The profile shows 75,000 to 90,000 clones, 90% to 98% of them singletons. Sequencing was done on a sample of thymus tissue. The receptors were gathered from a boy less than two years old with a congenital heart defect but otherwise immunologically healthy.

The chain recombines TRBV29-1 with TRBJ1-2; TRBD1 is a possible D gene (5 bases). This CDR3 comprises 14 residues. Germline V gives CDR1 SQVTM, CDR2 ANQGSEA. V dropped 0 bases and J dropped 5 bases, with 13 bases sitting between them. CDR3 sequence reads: CSVEDPNDRYGYTF. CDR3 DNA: TGCAGCGTTGAAGATCCCAATGACAGATATGGCTACACCTTC.

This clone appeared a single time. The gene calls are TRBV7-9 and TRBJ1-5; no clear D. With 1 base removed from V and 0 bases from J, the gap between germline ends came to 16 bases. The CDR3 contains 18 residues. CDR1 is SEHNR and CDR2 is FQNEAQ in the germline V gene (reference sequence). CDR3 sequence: CASSLVGFGQHSNQPQHF. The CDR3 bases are TGTGCCAGCAGCTTAGTCGGGTTTGGGCAGCATAGCAATCAGCCCCAGCATTTT.

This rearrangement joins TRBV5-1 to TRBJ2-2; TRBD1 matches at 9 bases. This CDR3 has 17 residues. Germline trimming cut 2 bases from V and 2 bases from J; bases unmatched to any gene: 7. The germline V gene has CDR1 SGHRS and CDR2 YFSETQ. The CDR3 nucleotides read TGCGCCAGCAGCTTTCGGGGACAGGGAGGCAACACCGGGGAGCTGTTTTTT. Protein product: CASSFRGQGGNTGELFF.

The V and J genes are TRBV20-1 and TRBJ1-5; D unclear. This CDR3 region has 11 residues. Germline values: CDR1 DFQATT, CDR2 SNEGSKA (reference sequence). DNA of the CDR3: TGCAGCCTTGACGGAAGTCAGCCCCAGCATTTT. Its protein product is CSLDGSQPQHF.

The chain's CDR3 is CASFKSAGGPSETQYF. The DNA of the CDR3 is TGTGCCAGCTTTAAATCGGCAGGGGGCCCCTCGGAGACCCAGTACTTC. The chain joins TRBV27 to TRBJ2-5, with 8 bases identical to TRBD1. In germline, CDR1 is MNHEY, CDR2 SMNVEV (reference sequence). CDR3 length: 16 residues. The ends lost 8 bases at V and 5 bases at J; junction bases unmatched: 16.

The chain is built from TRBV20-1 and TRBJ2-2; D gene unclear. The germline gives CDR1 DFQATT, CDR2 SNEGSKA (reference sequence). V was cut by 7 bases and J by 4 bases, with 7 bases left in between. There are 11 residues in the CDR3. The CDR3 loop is CSGMVTGELFF. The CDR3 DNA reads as TGCAGTGGTATGGTCACCGGGGAGCTGTTTTTT.

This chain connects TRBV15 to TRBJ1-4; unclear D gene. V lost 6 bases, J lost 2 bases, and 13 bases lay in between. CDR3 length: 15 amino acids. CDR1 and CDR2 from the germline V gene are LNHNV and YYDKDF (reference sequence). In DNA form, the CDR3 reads TGTGCCACCAGGCCCGTTGGCGCCACTAATGAAAAACTGTTTTTT. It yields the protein CATRPVGATNEKLFF.

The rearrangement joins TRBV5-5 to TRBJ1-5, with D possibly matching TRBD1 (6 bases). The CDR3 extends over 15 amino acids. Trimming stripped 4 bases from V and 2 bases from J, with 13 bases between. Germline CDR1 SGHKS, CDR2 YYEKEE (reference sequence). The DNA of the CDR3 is TGTGCCAGCAGCCCAGGGGAGGACGGCAATCAGCCCCAGCATTTT. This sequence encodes CASSPGEDGNQPQHF.

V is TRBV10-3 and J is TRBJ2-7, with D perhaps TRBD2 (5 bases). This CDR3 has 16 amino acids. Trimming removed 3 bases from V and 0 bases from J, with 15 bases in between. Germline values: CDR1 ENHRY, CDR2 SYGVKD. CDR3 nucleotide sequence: TGTGCCATCAGTGAAAGGCCTAGCAGATACTCCTACGAGCAGTACTTC. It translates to CAISERPSRYSYEQYF.

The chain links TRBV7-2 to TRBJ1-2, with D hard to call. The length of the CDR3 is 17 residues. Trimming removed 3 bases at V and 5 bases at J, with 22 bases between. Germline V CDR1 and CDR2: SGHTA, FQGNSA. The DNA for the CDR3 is TGTGCCAGCAGCTTGGCAGGCCCTACCGTTGGCCCTTATGGCTACACCTTC. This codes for CASSLAGPTVGPYGYTF. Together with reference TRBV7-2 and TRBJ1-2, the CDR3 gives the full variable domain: GAGVSQSPSNKVTEKGKDVELRCDPISGHTALYWYRQSLGQGLEFLIYFQGNSAPDKSGLPSDRFSAERTGGSVSTLTIQRTQQEDSAVYLCASSLAGPTVGPYGYTFGSGTRLTVV.

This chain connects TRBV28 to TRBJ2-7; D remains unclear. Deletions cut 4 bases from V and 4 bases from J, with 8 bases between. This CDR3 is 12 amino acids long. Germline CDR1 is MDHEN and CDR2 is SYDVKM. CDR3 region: CASSSWSYEQYF. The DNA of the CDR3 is TGTGCCAGCAGTTCGTGGTCTTACGAGCAGTACTTC.

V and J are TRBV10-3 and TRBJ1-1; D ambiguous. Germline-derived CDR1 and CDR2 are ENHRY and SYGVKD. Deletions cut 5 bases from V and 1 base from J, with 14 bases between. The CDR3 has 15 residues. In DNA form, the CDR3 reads TGTGCCATCAGTTCCCCGGCGGAGGGGAACACTGAAGCTTTCTTT. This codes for CAISSPAEGNTEAFF.